This T cell receptor (beta chain) was retrieved from a study of blood T cell repertoires in COVID-19. Study summary: Donors in the United States, Italy and Spain gave samples during acute or convalescent COVID-19. The cDNA or gDNA used as material had been derived from T cells, B-cell-depleted T cells, or PBMCs.

Per the original methods: Amplification from reference gene primers served as the basis for estimated nucleated cell counts. The protocol was immunoSEQ multiplex PCR, while the TCRdb copy is restricted to in-frame clones and leaves out a portion. D and trimming come from the DNA, and the V and J calls and clone size come from that table. Of under 250,000 clones listed, roughly 85% are singletons. Germline CDR1 reads SGHTA; CDR2 reads FQGNSA. J gave up 3 bases and V 0 bases, and 1 base lay outside the gene matches. The CDR3 totals 15 residues. The chain joins TRBV7-2 to TRBJ2-2; the match to TRBD2 covers 7 bases. The sample was peripheral blood. This receptor was taken from a young man with active or convalescent COVID-19. DNA of the CDR3: TGTGCCAGCAGCTTAGCGGGAGGGGACACCGGGGAGCTGTTTTTT. Translated: CASSLAGGDTGELFF. Based on the CDR3 plus reference TRBV7-2 and TRBJ2-2, the full variable domain is GAGVSQSPSNKVTEKGKDVELRCDPISGHTALYWYRQSLGQGLEFLIYFQGNSAPDKSGLPSDRFSAERTGGSVSTLTIQRTQQEDSAVYLCASSLAGGDTGELFFGEGSRLTVL.